This T cell receptor (beta chain) was documented in a study of blood T cell repertoires in COVID-19. Study background: Sites in the United States, Italy and Spain provided acute and convalescent COVID-19 samples.

The CDR3 is 16 amino acids. V dropped 2 bases and J dropped 6; count of bases not matched to a gene: 11. CDR1 and CDR2 from the germline V gene are KGHSH and LQKENI. TCRdb keeps only in-frame clones here, not all; method: immunoSEQ multiplex PCR. The repertoire holds 310,000 or so clones, with approximately 88% as singletons. This clone was counted once. Sequences were obtained from peripheral blood. The TCR sequence derives from a man younger than 40 with COVID-19, enrolled during active disease. V and J are TRBV18 and TRBJ2-7, with TRBD1 matching 9 bases. In nucleotides, the CDR3 is TGTGCCAGCTCACCATCGGGACAGGGTACCGCTCGCGAGCAGTACTTC. Protein sequence: CASSPSGQGTAREQYF.